A single sample is the source of the 3 T cell receptor beta chains below, sequenced in a study of T cells in Graves' hyperthyroidism and ophthalmopathy. TCR beta CDR3 regions were amplified from RNA. Carried out on the TCR CDR3, a first-round RT-PCR used the HTBI primer set. TCRdb re-called the multiplex PCR reads with MiXCR, one entry per CDR3 protein. The sample holds more than 500,000 distinct CDR3 sequences, 16% seen once. Sample: blood. These TCRs come from a woman aged 30 to 39 with Graves' ophthalmopathy.

This clonotype was counted at least ten times. The chain combines TRBV20-1 with TRBJ1-5, with 7 bases matching TRBD1. V lost 6 bases, J lost 6 bases, and 5 bases stayed unmatched. This CDR3 has 12 residues. Germline V gene lookup returns CDR1 DFQATT and CDR2 SNEGSKA (reference sequence). The CDR3 sequence: CSARQGRQPQHF. In DNA form, the CDR3 reads TGCAGTGCGAGACAGGGACGTCAGCCCCAGCATTTT.

Many counts were recorded for this clonotype. V usage is TRBV27 and J usage is TRBJ1-6; tentative D call: TRBD1 (6 bases). Trimming pared 4 bases from V and 5 bases from J, leaving 18 bases between. The CDR3 runs to 17 residues. Looked up from germline, CDR1 is MNHEY and CDR2 is SMNVEV (reference sequence). The CDR3 protein is CASSSLMDSFNNSPLHF. Written as DNA, the CDR3 is TGTGCCAGCAGTTCCCTGATGGACAGTTTTAATAATTCACCCCTCCACTTT.

This clonotype was counted only a few times. This sequence joins TRBV6-9 and TRBJ2-3, with 7 bases matching TRBD1. Germline assignment: CDR1 MNHGY and CDR2 SVAAGI. CDR3 size: 12 residues. J lost 10 bases, V lost 3 bases, and 4 bases had no gene match. The CDR3 region is CASSYTDRSQYF. CDR3 coding DNA: TGTGCCAGCAGTTACACGGACAGGTCGCAGTATTTT.